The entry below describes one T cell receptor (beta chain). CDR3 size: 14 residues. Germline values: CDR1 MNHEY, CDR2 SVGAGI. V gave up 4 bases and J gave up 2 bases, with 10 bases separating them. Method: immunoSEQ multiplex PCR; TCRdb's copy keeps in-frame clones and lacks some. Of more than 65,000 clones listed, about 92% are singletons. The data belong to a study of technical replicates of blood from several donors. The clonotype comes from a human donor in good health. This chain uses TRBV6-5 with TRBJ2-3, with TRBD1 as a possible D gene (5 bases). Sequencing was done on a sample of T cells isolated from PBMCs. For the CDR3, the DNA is TGTGCCAGCAGTTTCGACAGAAACACAGATACGCAGTATTTT. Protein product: CASSFDRNTDTQYF.